The following is a T cell receptor (beta chain) sequence with its context. The record originates from a study of blood T cell repertoires in COVID-19. Sequencing used immunoSEQ multiplex PCR; TCRdb keeps in-frame clones, though not all of them. The table shows nearly 350,000 clones, with 85% to 90% occurring only once. The sequencing input was peripheral blood. This TCR came from a woman aged 70-85 years with COVID-19, enrolled during active disease.

The CDR3 DNA reads TGTGCCAGCAGTCCCACTACCGGGTACGAGCAGTACTTC. Translating it yields CASSPTTGYEQYF. The V call is TRBV12-3 or TRBV12-4, the J call TRBJ2-7; D not resolved. Trimming took off 5 bases at V and 4 bases at J, with 12 bases between the two ends. The CDR3 totals 13 residues.